These 24 T cell receptor beta chains came from one sample sequenced in a study of identical twins. TCRdb re-analysed the 5' RACE reads in MiXCR, keeping a single row per CDR3 protein. The sample consists of 450,000 to 500,000 distinct CDR3 sequences, roughly an eighth of them appearing once. This same sample was also part of a study on yellow fever vaccine responses in identical twins.

Source material: CD4+ T cells sorted from blood. The receptors stem from a woman aged 18-30 years in good health.

V gene TRBV7-2 combines with J gene TRBJ2-1; D might be TRBD2 (5 bases). V shed 5 bases and J shed 6 bases, with 14 bases lying between them. Germline V gene lookup returns CDR1 SGHTA and CDR2 FQGNSA. This CDR3 region has 14 residues. The CDR3: CASSPRTSINEQFF. CDR3 coding DNA: TGTGCCAGCAGCCCGAGGACTTCTATCAATGAGCAGTTCTTC.

The V and J genes are TRBV18 and TRBJ2-5; no definite D call. The germline CDR1 and CDR2 sequences are KGHSH and LQKENI. This CDR3 contains 13 residues. V lost 4 bases and J 4 bases, leaving 10 bases between the germline ends. The CDR3 region has the DNA TGTGCCAGCTCACGGGGAATTTTAGAGACCCAGTACTTC. As protein: CASSRGILETQYF.

This clonotype turned up a few times. V is TRBV10-2 and J is TRBJ2-1, with 8 bases identical to TRBD2. This CDR3 spans 16 amino acids. Germline V gives CDR1 WSHSY, CDR2 SAAADI. The trim removed 6 bases at V and 7 bases at J, leaving 14 bases unmatched. The CDR3 nucleotides are TGCGCCAGCAGGAGAGACGGTAGCGGGACCATAAATGAGCAGTTCTTC. Translating it yields CASRRDGSGTINEQFF.

The table lists this clonotype with many counts. The chain carries TRBV29-1 and TRBJ1-2; D is uncertain. The CDR3 contains 12 residues. Trimming cost V 7 bases and J 4 bases, with 13 bases left between them. Germline V gene lookup returns CDR1 SQVTM and CDR2 ANQGSEA. CDR3: CSATGSPYGYTF. The CDR3, as DNA: TGCAGCGCAACCGGATCCCCCTATGGCTACACCTTC.

This clonotype was observed at least ten times. J is TRBJ2-3 and V is TRBV28; TRBD1 might be the D (6 bases). Deletions cut 8 bases from V and 4 bases from J, with 19 bases between. The CDR3 has 15 amino acids. Germline lookup yields CDR1 MDHEN and CDR2 SYDVKM. CDR3 sequence: CASLTGTLDSDTQYF. In DNA, the CDR3 is TGTGCCAGCCTGACCGGGACACTAGATTCAGATACGCAGTATTTT.

The chain has TRBV5-6 and TRBJ2-1; D is undetermined. From germline, CDR1 is SGHDT and CDR2 YYEEEE. The CDR3 is 15 amino acids. The V end lost 4 bases, the J end lost 3 bases, and 14 bases lay between the germline ends. CDR3 DNA: TGTGCCAGCAGCCCTATGTACGGTAACTACAATGAGCAGTTCTTC. Amino acids: CASSPMYGNYNEQFF.

This clonotype was counted at least ten times. V gene TRBV7-2 combines with J gene TRBJ1-1, with unresolved D. CDR1 and CDR2 from the germline V gene are SGHTA and FQGNSA. The CDR3 is 13 residues long. The ends were cut back, 5 bases at V and 4 bases at J, with 11 bases in the middle. Here the CDR3 DNA reads TGTGCCAGCAGCGGGCGGGCGGGCACTGAAGCTTTCTTT. Its protein is CASSGRAGTEAFF. The variable domain in full, with the rest retrieved from reference TRBV7-2 and TRBJ1-1, is GAGVSQSPSNKVTEKGKDVELRCDPISGHTALYWYRQSLGQGLEFLIYFQGNSAPDKSGLPSDRFSAERTGGSVSTLTIQRTQQEDSAVYLCASSGRAGTEAFFGQGTRLTVV.

This clonotype was detected ten times or more. The chain recombines TRBV12-3 or TRBV12-4 with TRBJ2-7; TRBD1 matches at 7 bases. J gave up 6 bases and V 5 bases, and 7 bases lay outside the gene matches. The CDR3 is 13 residues long. For the CDR3, the DNA is TGTGCCAGCAGTCTCATACAGGGGTCCGAGCAGTACTTC. As protein: CASSLIQGSEQYF.

V is TRBV4-2 and J is TRBJ1-1; the match to TRBD1 covers 10 bases. This CDR3 spans 14 amino acids. The V and J ends lost 1 base and 9 bases, in that order; junction bases with no gene match: 5. Looked up from germline, CDR1 is LGHNA and CDR2 is YNFKEQ. CDR3 loop: CASSQGGTGDKAFF. The CDR3 region has the DNA TGTGCCAGCAGCCAAGGCGGGACAGGGGATAAAGCTTTCTTT.

This clonotype was observed a few times. The chain links TRBV4-1 to TRBJ2-7, with D perhaps matching TRBD2 (6 bases). This CDR3 spans 16 amino acids. Germline-derived CDR1 and CDR2 are MGHRA and YSYEKL. Trimming stripped 2 bases from V and 6 bases from J, with 20 bases between. In DNA form, the CDR3 reads TGCGCCAGCAGCCAACCAGAGAGGACTACCTTTGGCGAGCAGTACTTC. Protein product: CASSQPERTTFGEQYF.

This clonotype was seen only a few times. The chain couples TRBV6-1 to TRBJ2-3; 9 bases map to TRBD1. Per the germline V gene, CDR1 is MNHNS and CDR2 is SASEGT. With 7 bases clipped from V and 1 base from J, the junction kept 9 bases outside the gene matches. The CDR3 is made up of 16 amino acids. The CDR3 region has the DNA TGTGCCAGCACCCCCAGACAGGGGGTCCGCACAGATACGCAGTATTTT. Amino acids: CASTPRQGVRTDTQYF.

CDR3 in amino acids: CASSRARQDTEAFF. The CDR3 nucleotides read TGTGCCAGCAGCCGGGCCCGGCAGGACACTGAAGCTTTCTTT. The chain has TRBV7-6 and TRBJ1-1; D not resolved. The CDR3 consists of 14 residues. Germline V gene lookup returns CDR1 SGHVS and CDR2 FNYEAQ. With 5 bases removed from V and 3 bases from J, the gap between germline ends came to 13 bases.

Concerning this clonotype: A much larger clone is a single base away; this may be a read error. The chain couples TRBV12-3 or TRBV12-4 to TRBJ1-2; unclear D gene. The CDR3 covers 14 residues. Deletions cut 6 bases from V and 6 bases from J, with 17 bases between. The CDR3 protein is CASSTRLRVNGYTF. For the CDR3, the DNA is TGTGCCAGCAGCACCCGATTGAGGGTTAATGGCTACACCTTC.

This clonotype was observed a few times. The V call is TRBV2, the J call TRBJ2-1; 14 nucleotides match TRBD2. With 7 bases clipped from V and 0 bases from J, the junction kept 8 bases outside the gene matches. Per germline, CDR1 SNHLY and CDR2 FYNNEI. CDR3 length: 18 residues. In DNA form, the CDR3 reads TGTGCCAGCAATGGACTAGCGGGAGGTTCTAGCTCCTACAATGAGCAGTTCTTC. It encodes CASNGLAGGSSSYNEQFF.

The V and J genes are TRBV11-2 and TRBJ1-6; no reliable D call. Trimming pared 5 bases from V and 4 bases from J, leaving 9 bases between. CDR3 length: 14 amino acids. Germline CDR1 SGHAT, CDR2 FQNNGV. In DNA form, the CDR3 reads TGTGCCAGCAGCGGGCTAGGGTATAATTCACCCCTCCACTTT. Translated: CASSGLGYNSPLHF.

V is TRBV28 and J is TRBJ2-6; a weak D match, TRBD1 (6 bases). Germline V gene data show CDR1 as MDHEN and CDR2 as SYDVKM. This CDR3 has 15 amino acids. Between the trimmed V and J ends, which lost 3 bases and 1 base, there was a span of 7 bases. For the CDR3, the DNA is TGTGCCAGCAGTTTCAGGGGTTCTGGGGCCAACGTCCTGACTTTC. Protein sequence: CASSFRGSGANVLTF.

The rearrangement links TRBV12-3 or TRBV12-4 to TRBJ2-7; TRBD2 might be the D (5 bases). The V end lost 1 base, the J end lost 4 bases, and 17 bases lay between the germline ends. The CDR3 consists of 16 residues. CDR3 bases: TGTGCCAGCAGTTTAGATGCCAGCGGAAGAAAATACGAGCAGTACTTC. Its translation: CASSLDASGRKYEQYF.

The chain employs TRBV7-2 and TRBJ2-3; TRBD2 matches 10 bases. V lost 4 bases to trimming and J lost 9 bases; unmatched junction nucleotides: 13. Per germline, CDR1 SGHTA and CDR2 FQGNSA. This CDR3 spans 16 amino acids. The CDR3 DNA reads as TGTGCCAGCAGCTCCCATAGCCGGACTAGCGGAGGAACGCAGTATTTT. Encoded protein: CASSSHSRTSGGTQYF. Combining the CDR3 with reference TRBV7-2 and TRBJ2-3 gives the whole variable domain GAGVSQSPSNKVTEKGKDVELRCDPISGHTALYWYRQSLGQGLEFLIYFQGNSAPDKSGLPSDRFSAERTGGSVSTLTIQRTQQEDSAVYLCASSSHSRTSGGTQYFGPGTRLTVL.

This clonotype was seen more than once but under ten times. This rearrangement joins TRBV7-8 to TRBJ2-7; 9 nucleotides align to TRBD1. The germline gives CDR1 SGHVS, CDR2 FQNEAQ. The V segment lost 4 bases and the J segment 3 bases; nucleotides outside the gene matches: 7. The CDR3 is 15 amino acids. The CDR3 spells CASSSPQGAGYEQYF. CDR3 bases: TGTGCCAGCAGCTCGCCACAGGGGGCGGGCTACGAGCAGTACTTC.

This clonotype was recorded a few times. The chain uses TRBV28 and TRBJ1-5, with 7 positions matching TRBD1. Unmatched junction bases numbered 6, after V lost 8 bases and J lost 2 bases. The CDR3 is 14 amino acids. The V gene's germline CDR1 is MDHEN and CDR2 SYDVKM. The CDR3 here is CASRGGLGNQPQHF. For the CDR3, the DNA is TGTGCCAGCCGAGGGGGCTTGGGCAATCAGCCCCAGCATTTT.

This chain links TRBV3-1 with TRBJ2-3, with D unresolved. This CDR3 contains 14 residues. Germline CDR1 LGHDT, CDR2 YNNKEL (reference sequence). Between the trimmed V and J ends, which lost 8 bases and 1 base, there was a span of 13 bases. The CDR3 DNA sequence: TGTGCCAGCGCCCCTTACGATCGCACAGATACGCAGTATTTT. Protein product: CASAPYDRTDTQYF.

This clonotype came up a few times. The chain uses TRBV10-3 and TRBJ2-7, with TRBD2 matching 9 bases. V dropped 6 bases and J dropped 6; count of bases not matched to a gene: 9. The CDR3 has 14 amino acids. Germline V gene lookup returns CDR1 ENHRY and CDR2 SYGVKD. The CDR3 reads CAIRREGSSTEQYF. The CDR3 nucleotides are TGTGCCATCAGGCGGGAGGGTTCTTCGACCGAGCAGTACTTC.

This clonotype occurred many times. V is TRBV12-3 or TRBV12-4 and J is TRBJ2-7, with D unclear. This CDR3 contains 14 residues. Trimming shortened V by 1 base and J by 2 bases, and 9 bases separated the two germline ends. The CDR3 region has the DNA TGTGCCAGCAGTTTAGTAATGCTCCCCTACGAGCAGTACTTC. Protein product: CASSLVMLPYEQYF.

This rearrangement joins TRBV4-1 to TRBJ1-1; D is perhaps TRBD1 (6 bases). V was trimmed by 1 base and J by 5 bases, leaving 14 bases between them. CDR1 and CDR2 from the germline V gene are MGHRA and YSYEKL. This CDR3 contains 15 residues. The CDR3 DNA reads as TGCGCCAGCAGCCAAGTACGGGGGCCGGGTACTGAAGCTTTCTTT. Its translation is CASSQVRGPGTEAFF.